This T cell receptor beta chain was retrieved from a study of cytomegalovirus exposure and HLA in healthy donors. Germline values: CDR1 SEHNR, CDR2 FQNEAQ (reference sequence). The CDR3 length is 17 residues. V trimming: 4 bases; J trimming: 6 bases; junction bases outside the gene matches: 12. The PCR employed 60 Vbeta primers together with 13 Jbeta primers. Sequencing was performed with immunoSEQ multiplex PCR; in TCRdb, only in-frame clones are kept and a portion is missing. The data contain about 67,000 clones, 80% of them singletons. The sample taken for sequencing was PBMCs. This chain connects TRBV7-9 to TRBJ2-3; 11 nucleotides line up with TRBD2. The TCR was taken from a woman under 40 in good health and CMV-seronegative. CDR3 DNA: TGTGCCAGCAGCTACCCGTACCGACTAGCGGGAATGGATACGCAGTATTTT. Its protein product is CASSYPYRLAGMDTQYF.